This T cell receptor (beta chain) was profiled in a study of blood T cell repertoires in COVID-19. Study details: Donors in the United States, Italy and Spain gave samples during acute or convalescent COVID-19. From T cells, B-cell-depleted T cells, or PBMCs came the material, which was cDNA or gDNA.

V lost 4 bases and J lost 4; bases outside the gene matches: 10. There are 15 residues in the CDR3. The germline CDR1 and CDR2 sequences are SEHNR and FQNEAQ (reference sequence). In the authors' methods: Reference gene primer amplification gave estimated nucleated cell counts. The table came from immunoSEQ multiplex PCR; TCRdb's copy has only in-frame clones and leaves some out. The D gene and trimming were derived from the DNA, and the V and J assignments and clone size from that table. The sample holds around 200,000 clones, around 85% seen once. The source is a man in his forties with acute or convalescent COVID-19. The rearrangement uses TRBV7-9 and TRBJ2-7, with 7 bases identical to TRBD1. Specimen: peripheral blood. The CDR3 bases are TGTGCCAGCAGCTCCCAGGGACAGATCCTTTACGAGCAGTACTTC. Encoded protein: CASSSQGQILYEQYF.